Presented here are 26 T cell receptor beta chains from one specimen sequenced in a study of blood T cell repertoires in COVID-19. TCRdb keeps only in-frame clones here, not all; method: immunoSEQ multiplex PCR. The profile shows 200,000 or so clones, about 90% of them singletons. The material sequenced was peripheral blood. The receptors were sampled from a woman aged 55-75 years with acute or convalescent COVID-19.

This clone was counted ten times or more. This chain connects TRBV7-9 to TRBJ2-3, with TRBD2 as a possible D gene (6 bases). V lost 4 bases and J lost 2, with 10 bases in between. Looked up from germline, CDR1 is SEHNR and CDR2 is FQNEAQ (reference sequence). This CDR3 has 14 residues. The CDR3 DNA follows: TGTGCCAGCAGCTGGGCGGGGAACACAGATACGCAGTATTTT. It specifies CASSWAGNTDTQYF.

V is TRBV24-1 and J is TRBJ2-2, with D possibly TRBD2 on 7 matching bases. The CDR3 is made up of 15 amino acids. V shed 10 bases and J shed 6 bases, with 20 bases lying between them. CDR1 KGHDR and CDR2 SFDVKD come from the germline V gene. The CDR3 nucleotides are TGTGCCACGACATCTAGCGGAGGGGGAGCCGGGGAGCTGTTTTTT. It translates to CATTSSGGGAGELFF.

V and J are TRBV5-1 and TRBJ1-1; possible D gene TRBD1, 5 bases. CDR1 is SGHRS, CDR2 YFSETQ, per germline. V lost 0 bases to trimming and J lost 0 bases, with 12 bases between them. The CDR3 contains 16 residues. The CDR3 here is CASSLAPPGMNTEAFF. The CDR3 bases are TGCGCCAGCAGCTTGGCTCCACCAGGGATGAACACTGAAGCTTTCTTT.

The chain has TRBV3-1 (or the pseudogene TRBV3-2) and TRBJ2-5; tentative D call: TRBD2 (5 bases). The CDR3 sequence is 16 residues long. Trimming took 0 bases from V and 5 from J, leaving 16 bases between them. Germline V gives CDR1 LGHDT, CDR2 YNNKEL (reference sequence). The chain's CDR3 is CASSQDLASRGETQYF. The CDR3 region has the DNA TGTGCCAGCAGCCAAGATTTGGCTAGCCGAGGGGAGACCCAGTACTTC.

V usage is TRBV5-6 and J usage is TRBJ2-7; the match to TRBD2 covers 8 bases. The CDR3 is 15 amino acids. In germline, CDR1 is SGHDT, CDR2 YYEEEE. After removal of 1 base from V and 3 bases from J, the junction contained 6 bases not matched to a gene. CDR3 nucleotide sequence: TGTGCCAGCAGCTTGTTCGGGAGGGGAGGCTACGAGCAGTACTTC. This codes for CASSLFGRGGYEQYF.

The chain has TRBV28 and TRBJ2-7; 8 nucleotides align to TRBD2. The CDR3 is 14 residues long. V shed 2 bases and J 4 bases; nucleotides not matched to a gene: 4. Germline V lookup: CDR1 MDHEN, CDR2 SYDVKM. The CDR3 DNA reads TGTGCCAGCAGTTTAAACGGGAGGGGTTACGAGCAGTACTTC. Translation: CASSLNGRGYEQYF.

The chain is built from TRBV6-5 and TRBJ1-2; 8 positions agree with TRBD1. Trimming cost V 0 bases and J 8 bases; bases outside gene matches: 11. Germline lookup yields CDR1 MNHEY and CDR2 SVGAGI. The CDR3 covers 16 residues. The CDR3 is CASSYSILQGAGGYTF. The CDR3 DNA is TGTGCCAGCAGTTACTCGATATTGCAGGGGGCGGGAGGCTACACCTTC.

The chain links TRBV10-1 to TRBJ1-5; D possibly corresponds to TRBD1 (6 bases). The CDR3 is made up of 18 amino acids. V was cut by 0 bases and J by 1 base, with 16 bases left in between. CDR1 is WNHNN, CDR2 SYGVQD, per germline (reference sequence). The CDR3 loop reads CASSESGEQGISNQPQHF. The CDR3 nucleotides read TGCGCCAGCAGTGAGTCGGGGGAACAGGGTATAAGCAATCAGCCCCAGCATTTT.

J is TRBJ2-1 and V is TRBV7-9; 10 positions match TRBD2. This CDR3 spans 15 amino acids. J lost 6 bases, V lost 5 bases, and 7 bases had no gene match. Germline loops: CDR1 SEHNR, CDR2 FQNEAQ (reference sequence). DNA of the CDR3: TGTGCCAGCAGCCCTATAGCGGGAGGACGCAATGAGCAGTTCTTC. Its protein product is CASSPIAGGRNEQFF.

CDR3 amino acids: CASSLPLGSGRGRANVLTF. DNA for the CDR3: TGTGCCAGCAGCCTCCCGTTGGGTAGCGGGAGAGGCAGGGCCAACGTCCTGACTTTC. The chain couples TRBV3-1 (or the pseudogene TRBV3-2) to TRBJ2-6, with 9 nucleotides matching TRBD2. This CDR3 region has 19 residues. Trimming took 4 bases from V and 5 from J; bases not matched to a gene: 15. In germline, CDR1 is LGHDT, CDR2 YNNKEL (reference sequence).

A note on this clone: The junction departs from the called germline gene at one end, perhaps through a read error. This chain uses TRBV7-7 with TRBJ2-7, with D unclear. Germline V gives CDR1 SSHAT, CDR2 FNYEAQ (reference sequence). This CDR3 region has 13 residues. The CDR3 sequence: CASSLDPGYEQYF. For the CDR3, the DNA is TGTGCTAGCAGCTTAGATCCCGGCTACGAGCAGTACTTC.

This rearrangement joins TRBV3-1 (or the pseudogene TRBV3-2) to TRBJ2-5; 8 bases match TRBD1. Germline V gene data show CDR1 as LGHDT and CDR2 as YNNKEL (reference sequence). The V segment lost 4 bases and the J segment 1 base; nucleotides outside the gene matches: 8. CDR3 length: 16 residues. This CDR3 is CASSPRRGQAQETQYF. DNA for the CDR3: TGTGCCAGCAGCCCTCGGAGGGGACAGGCCCAAGAGACCCAGTACTTC.

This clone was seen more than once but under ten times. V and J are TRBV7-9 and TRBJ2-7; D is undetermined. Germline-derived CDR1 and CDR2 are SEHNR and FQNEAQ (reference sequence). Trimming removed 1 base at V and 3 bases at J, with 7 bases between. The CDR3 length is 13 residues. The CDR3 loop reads CASSLGADYEQYF. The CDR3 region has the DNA TGTGCCAGCAGCTTAGGGGCAGACTACGAGCAGTACTTC. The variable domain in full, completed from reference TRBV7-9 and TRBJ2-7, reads DTGVSQNPRHKITKRGQNVTFRCDPISEHNRLYWYRQTLGQGPEFLTYFQNEAQLEKSRLLSDRFSAERPKGSFSTLEIQRTEQGDSAMYLCASSLGADYEQYFGPGTRLTVT.

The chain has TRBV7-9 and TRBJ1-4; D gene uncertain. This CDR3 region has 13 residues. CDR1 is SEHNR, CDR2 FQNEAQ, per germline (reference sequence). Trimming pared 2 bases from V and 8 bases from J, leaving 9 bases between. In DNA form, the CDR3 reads TGTGCCAGCAGCTTAAACGGAGGAGAAAAACTGTTTTTT. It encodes CASSLNGGEKLFF.

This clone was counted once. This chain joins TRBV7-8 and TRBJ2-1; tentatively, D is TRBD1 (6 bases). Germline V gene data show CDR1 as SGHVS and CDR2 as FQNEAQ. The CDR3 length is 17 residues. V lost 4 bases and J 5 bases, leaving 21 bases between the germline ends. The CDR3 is CASSSNVGGLADNEQFF. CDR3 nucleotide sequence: TGTGCCAGCAGCTCCAACGTTGGGGGCTTAGCAGACAATGAGCAGTTCTTC.

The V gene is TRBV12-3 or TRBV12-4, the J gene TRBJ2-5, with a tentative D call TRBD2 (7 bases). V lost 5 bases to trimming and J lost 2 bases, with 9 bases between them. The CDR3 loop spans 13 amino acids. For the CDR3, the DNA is TGTGCCAGCAGTAGCGGGACACAAGAGACCCAGTACTTC. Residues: CASSSGTQETQYF.

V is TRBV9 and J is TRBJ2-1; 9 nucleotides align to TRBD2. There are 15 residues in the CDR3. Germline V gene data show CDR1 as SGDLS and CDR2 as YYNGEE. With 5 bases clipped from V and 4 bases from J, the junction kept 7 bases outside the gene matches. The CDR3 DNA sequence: TGTGCCAGCAGTTTTAGCGGGAGTCCTTACAATGAGCAGTTCTTC. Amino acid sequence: CASSFSGSPYNEQFF.

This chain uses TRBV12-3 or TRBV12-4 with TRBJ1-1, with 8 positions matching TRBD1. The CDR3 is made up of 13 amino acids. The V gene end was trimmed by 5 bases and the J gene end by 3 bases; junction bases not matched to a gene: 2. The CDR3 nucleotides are TGTGCCAGCAGTAGACAGGGGTACACTGAAGCTTTCTTT. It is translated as CASSRQGYTEAFF.

The CDR3 sequence is CARDSAFWNGAFF. Here the CDR3 DNA reads TGTGCCAGAGACAGCGCCTTCTGGAACGGAGCTTTCTTT. The rearrangement uses TRBV21-1 and TRBJ1-1; no DNA check was done on the table's D call, TRBD1. TRBV21-1 is assigned pseudogene status. The CDR3 covers 13 residues.

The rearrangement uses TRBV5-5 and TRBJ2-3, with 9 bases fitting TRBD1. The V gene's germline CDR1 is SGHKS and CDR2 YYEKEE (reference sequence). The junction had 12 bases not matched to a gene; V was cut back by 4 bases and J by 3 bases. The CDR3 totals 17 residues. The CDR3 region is CASSQTPGQGVTDTQYF. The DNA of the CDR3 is TGTGCCAGCAGCCAGACTCCGGGACAGGGTGTGACAGATACGCAGTATTTT. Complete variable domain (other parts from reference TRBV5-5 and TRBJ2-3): DAGVTQSPTHLIKTRGQQVTLRCSPISGHKSVSWYQQVLGQGPQFIFQYYEKEERGRGNFPDRFSARQFPNYSSELNVNALLLGDSALYLCASSQTPGQGVTDTQYFGPGTRLTVL.

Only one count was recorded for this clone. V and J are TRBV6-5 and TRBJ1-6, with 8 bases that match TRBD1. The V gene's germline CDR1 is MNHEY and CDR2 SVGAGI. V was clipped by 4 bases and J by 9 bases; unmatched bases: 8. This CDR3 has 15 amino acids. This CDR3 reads CASSSWTGLGSPLHF. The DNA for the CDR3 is TGTGCCAGCAGTTCCTGGACAGGGTTGGGTTCACCCCTCCACTTT.

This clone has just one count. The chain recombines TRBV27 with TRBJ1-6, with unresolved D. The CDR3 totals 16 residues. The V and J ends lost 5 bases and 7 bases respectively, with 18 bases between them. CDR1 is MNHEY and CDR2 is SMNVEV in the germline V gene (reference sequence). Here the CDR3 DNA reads TGTGCCAGCAGTATCCGAGACTGGTCCAGCAATTCACCCCTCCACTTT. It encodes CASSIRDWSSNSPLHF.

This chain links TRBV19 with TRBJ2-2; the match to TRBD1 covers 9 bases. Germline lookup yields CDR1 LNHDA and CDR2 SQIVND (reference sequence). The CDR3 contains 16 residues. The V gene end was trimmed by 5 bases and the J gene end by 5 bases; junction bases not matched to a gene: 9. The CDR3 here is CASSSTGTGKTGELFF. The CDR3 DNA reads TGTGCCAGTAGTTCCACCGGGACAGGGAAAACCGGGGAGCTGTTTTTT. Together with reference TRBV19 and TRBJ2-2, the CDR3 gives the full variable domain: DGGITQSPKYLFRKEGQNVTLSCEQNLNHDAMYWYRQDPGQGLRLIYYSQIVNDFQKGDIAEGYSVSREKKESFPLTVTSAQKNPTAFYLCASSSTGTGKTGELFFGEGSRLTVL.

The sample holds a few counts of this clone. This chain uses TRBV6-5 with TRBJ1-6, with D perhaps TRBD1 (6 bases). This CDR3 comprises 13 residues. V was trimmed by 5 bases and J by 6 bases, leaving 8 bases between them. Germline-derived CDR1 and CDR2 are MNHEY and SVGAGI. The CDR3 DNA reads TGTGCCAGCAGTCGACAGGTTAATTCACCCCTCCACTTT. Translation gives CASSRQVNSPLHF.

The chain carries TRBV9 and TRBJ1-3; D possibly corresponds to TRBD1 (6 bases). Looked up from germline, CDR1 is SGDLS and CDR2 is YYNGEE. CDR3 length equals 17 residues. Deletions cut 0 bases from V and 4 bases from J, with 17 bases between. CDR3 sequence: CASSVATGTRKGNTIYF. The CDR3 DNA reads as TGTGCCAGCAGCGTAGCTACAGGGACCCGGAAAGGAAACACCATATATTTT.

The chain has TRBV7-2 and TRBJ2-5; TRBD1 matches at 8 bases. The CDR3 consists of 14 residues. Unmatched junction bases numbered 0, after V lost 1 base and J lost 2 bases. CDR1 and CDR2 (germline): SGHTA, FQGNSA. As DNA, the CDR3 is TGTGCCAGCAGCTTAGGACAGGGGCAAGAGACCCAGTACTTC. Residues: CASSLGQGQETQYF.